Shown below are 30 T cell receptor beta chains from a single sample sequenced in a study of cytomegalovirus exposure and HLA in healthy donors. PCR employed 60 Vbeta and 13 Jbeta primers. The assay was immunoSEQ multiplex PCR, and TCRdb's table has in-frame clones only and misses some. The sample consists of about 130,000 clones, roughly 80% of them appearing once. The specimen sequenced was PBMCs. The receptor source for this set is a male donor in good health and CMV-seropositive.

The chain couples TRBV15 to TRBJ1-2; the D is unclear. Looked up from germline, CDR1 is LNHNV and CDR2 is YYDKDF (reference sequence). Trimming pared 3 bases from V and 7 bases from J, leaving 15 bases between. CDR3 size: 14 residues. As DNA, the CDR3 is TGTGCCACCAGCAGGGAGGCGGTGAGAGGTGGCTACACCTTC. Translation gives CATSREAVRGGYTF.

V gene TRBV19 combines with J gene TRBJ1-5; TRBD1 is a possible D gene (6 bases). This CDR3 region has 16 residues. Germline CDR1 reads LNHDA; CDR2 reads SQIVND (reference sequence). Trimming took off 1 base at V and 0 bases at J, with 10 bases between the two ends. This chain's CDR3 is CASSIGTVYSNQPQHF. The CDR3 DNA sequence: TGTGCCAGTAGTATAGGGACAGTCTATAGCAATCAGCCCCAGCATTTT.

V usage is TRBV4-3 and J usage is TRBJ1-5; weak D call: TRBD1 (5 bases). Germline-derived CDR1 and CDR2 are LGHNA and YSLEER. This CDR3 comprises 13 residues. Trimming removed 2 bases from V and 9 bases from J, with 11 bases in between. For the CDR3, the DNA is TGCGCCAGCAGCCAATACAGGACACCGCCCCAGCATTTT. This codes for CASSQYRTPPQHF.

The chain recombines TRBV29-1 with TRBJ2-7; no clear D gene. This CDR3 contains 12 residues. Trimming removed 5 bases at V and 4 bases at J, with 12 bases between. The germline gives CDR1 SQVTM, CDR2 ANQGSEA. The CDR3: CSVTTTRYEQYF. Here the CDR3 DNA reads TGCAGCGTTACAACGACTCGGTACGAGCAGTACTTC.

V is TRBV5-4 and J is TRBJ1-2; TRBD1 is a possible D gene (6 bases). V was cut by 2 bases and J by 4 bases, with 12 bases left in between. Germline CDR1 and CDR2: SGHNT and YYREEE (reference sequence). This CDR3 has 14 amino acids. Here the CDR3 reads CASSFADSIYGYTF. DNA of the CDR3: TGTGCCAGCAGCTTCGCGGACAGCATCTATGGCTACACCTTC.

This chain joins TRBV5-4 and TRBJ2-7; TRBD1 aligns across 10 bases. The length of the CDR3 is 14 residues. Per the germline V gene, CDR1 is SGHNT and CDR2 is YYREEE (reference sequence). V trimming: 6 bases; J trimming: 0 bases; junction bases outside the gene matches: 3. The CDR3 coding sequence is TGTGCCAGCACCTGGGACAGGGGCTCCTACGAGCAGTACTTC. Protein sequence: CASTWDRGSYEQYF.

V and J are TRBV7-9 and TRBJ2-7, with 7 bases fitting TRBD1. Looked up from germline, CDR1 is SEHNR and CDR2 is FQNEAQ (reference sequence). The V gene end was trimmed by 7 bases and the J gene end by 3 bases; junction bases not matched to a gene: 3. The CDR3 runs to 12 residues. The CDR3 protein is CASNPGGYEQYF. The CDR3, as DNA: TGTGCCAGCAACCCAGGGGGCTACGAGCAGTACTTC.

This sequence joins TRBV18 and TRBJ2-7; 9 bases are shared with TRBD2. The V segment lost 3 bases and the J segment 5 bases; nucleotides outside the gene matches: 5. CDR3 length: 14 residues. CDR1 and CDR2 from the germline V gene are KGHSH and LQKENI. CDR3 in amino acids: CASSPTSGGDEQYF. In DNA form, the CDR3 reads TGTGCCAGCTCACCGACTAGCGGCGGTGACGAGCAGTACTTC.

The DNA of the CDR3 is TGTGCCAGCTCACCTGGGCGGGGTCCTTACGAGCAGTACTTC. It specifies CASSPGRGPYEQYF. This chain joins TRBV7-3 and TRBJ2-7; weak D call: TRBD2 (6 bases). CDR3 length equals 14 residues. Germline CDR1 is SGHTA and CDR2 is FQGTGA. The V gene lost 8 bases and the J gene lost 4 bases, with 18 bases spanning the gap.

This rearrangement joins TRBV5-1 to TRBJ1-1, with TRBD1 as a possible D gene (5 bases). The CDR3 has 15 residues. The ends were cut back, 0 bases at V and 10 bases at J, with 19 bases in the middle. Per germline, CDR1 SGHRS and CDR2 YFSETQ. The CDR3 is CASSLAETALPPAFF. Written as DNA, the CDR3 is TGCGCCAGCAGCTTGGCCGAGACAGCCCTCCCGCCAGCTTTCTTT.

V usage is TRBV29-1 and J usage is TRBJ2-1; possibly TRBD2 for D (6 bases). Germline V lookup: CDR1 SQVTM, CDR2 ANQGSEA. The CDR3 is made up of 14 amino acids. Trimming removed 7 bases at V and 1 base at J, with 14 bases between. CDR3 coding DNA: TGCAGCGCCCGGGACTCGCGGTCCTACAATGAGCAGTTCTTC. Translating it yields CSARDSRSYNEQFF.

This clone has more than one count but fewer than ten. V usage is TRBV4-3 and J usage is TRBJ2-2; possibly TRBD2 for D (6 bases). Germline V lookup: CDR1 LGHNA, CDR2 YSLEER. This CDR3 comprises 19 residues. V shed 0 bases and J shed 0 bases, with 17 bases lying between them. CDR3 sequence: CASSQEMVRGGANTGELFF. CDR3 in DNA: TGCGCCAGCAGCCAAGAAATGGTACGGGGAGGAGCGAACACCGGGGAGCTGTTTTTT.

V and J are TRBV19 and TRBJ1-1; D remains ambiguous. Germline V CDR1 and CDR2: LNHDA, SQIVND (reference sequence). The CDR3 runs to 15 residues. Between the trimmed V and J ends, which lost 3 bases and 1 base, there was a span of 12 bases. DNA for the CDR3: TGTGCCAGTAGTATCTCCCAGACACGGAACACTGAAGCTTTCTTT. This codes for CASSISQTRNTEAFF.

CDR3 coding DNA: TGTGCCAGCAGCCTAGGCTGGGGCGTTTCCTACAATGAGCAGTTCTTC. Translated, it gives CASSLGWGVSYNEQFF. The rearrangement links TRBV11-2 to TRBJ2-1, with D perhaps matching TRBD1 (5 bases). V lost 5 bases, J lost 1 base, and 15 bases lay in between. Germline V gives CDR1 SGHAT, CDR2 FQNNGV. This CDR3 comprises 16 residues.

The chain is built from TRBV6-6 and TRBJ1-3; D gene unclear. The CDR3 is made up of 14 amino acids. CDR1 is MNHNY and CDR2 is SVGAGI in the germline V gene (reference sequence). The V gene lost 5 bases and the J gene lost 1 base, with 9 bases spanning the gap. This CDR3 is CASSNTDSGNTIYF. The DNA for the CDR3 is TGTGCCAGCAGTAACACAGATTCTGGAAACACCATATATTTT.

The CDR3 loop is CASSLQPGEGYTF. The CDR3 DNA reads TGTGCCAGCAGCTTACAGCCAGGGGAAGGCTACACCTTC. The J gene is TRBJ1-2, the V gene TRBV7-2; perhaps TRBD1 as D (6 bases). Germline loops: CDR1 SGHTA, CDR2 FQGNSA. V lost 2 bases and J 8 bases, leaving 12 bases between the germline ends. CDR3 size: 13 residues.

CDR3 sequence (DNA): TGTGCCAGCAGTTTAGGGGGACAGGGACAGGCTGGAAACACCATATATTTT. Protein: CASSLGGQGQAGNTIYF. The chain combines TRBV28 with TRBJ1-3; 9 nucleotides line up with TRBD1. Germline assignment: CDR1 MDHEN and CDR2 SYDVKM. The CDR3 runs to 17 residues. Trimming cost V 2 bases and J 2 bases; bases outside gene matches: 7.

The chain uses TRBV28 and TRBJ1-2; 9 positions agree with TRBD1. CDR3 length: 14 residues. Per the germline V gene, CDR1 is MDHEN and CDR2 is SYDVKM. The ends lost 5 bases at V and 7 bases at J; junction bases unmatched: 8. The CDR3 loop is CASSQGTGISGYTF. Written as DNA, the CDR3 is TGTGCCAGCAGTCAGGGGACAGGGATCAGTGGCTACACCTTC.

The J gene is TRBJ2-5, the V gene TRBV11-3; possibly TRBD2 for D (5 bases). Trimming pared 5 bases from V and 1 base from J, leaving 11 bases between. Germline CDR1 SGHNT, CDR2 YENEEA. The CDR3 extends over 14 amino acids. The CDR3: CASSLRAGQETQYF. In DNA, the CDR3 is TGTGCCAGCAGCCTCCGGGCGGGCCAAGAGACCCAGTACTTC.

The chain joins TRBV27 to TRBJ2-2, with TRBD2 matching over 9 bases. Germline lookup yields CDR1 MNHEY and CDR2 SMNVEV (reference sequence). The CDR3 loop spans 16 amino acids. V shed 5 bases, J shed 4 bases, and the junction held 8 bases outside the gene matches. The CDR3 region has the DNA TGTGCCAGCAGTCTCAGCGGGAGGCCTTTCACCGGGGAGCTGTTTTTT. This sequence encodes CASSLSGRPFTGELFF.

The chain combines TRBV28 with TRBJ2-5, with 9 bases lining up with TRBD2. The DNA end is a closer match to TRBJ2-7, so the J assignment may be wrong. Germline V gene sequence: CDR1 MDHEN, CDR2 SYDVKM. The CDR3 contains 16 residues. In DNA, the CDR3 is TGTGCCAGCCCCCCCCCGGGCGATAGCGGGAGTTACGAGCAGTACTTC. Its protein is CASPPPGDSGSYEQYF.

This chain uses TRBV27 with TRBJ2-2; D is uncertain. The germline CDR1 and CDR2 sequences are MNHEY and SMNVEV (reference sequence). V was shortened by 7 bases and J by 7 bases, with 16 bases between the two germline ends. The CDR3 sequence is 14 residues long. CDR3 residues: CASNETLELGELFF. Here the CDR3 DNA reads TGTGCCAGCAACGAGACCTTGGAGCTCGGGGAGCTGTTTTTT.

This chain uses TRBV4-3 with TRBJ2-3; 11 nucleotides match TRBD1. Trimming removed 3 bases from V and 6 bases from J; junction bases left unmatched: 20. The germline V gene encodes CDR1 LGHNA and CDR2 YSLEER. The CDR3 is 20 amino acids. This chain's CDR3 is CASSQGGGQGDTGARDTQYF. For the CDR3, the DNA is TGCGCCAGCAGCCAGGGGGGGGGACAGGGGGATACCGGGGCTAGGGATACGCAGTATTTT.

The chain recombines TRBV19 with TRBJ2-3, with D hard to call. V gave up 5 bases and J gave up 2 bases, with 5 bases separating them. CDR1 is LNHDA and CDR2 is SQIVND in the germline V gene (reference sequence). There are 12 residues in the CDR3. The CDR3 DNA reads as TGTGCCAGTAGTCAAAACACAGATACGCAGTATTTT. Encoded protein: CASSQNTDTQYF.

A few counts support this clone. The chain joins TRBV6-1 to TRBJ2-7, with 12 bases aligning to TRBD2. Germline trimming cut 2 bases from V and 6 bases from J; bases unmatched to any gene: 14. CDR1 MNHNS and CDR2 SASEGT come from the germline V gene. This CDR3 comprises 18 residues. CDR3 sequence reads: CASSENRPSGRGGAEQYF. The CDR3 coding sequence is TGTGCCAGCAGTGAAAACCGACCTAGCGGGAGGGGTGGGGCCGAGCAGTACTTC.

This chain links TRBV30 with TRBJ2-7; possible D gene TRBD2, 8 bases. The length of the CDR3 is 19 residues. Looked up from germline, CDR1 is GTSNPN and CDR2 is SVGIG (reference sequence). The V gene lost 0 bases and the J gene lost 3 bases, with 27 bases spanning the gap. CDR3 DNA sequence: TGTGCCTGGAGTGTCCGGGACAGAACTTTAGCGGGACTCTTCTACGAGCAGTACTTC. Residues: CAWSVRDRTLAGLFYEQYF. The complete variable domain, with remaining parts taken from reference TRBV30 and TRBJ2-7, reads SQTIHQWPATLVQPVGSPLSLECTVEGTSNPNLYWYRQAAGRGLQLLFYSVGIGQISSEVPQNLSASRPQDRQFILSSKKLLLSDSGFYLCAWSVRDRTLAGLFYEQYFGPGTRLTVT.

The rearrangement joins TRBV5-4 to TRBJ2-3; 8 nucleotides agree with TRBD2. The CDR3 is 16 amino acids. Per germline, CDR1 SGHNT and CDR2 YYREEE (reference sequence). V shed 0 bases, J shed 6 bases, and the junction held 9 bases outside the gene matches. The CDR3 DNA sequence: TGTGCCAGCAGCTTGGCCGGGACTAGGAGCGCGGATACGCAGTATTTT. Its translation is CASSLAGTRSADTQYF.

The CDR3 loop is CASSFRDTQYF. CDR3 sequence (DNA): TGTGCCAGCAGCTTCCGTGATACGCAGTATTTT. This sequence joins TRBV11-2 and TRBJ2-3; D is unresolved. CDR1 and CDR2 from the germline V gene are SGHAT and FQNNGV. V gave up 3 bases and J gave up 6 bases, with 4 bases separating them. This CDR3 spans 11 amino acids.

The CDR3 loop reads CASSYGWGNTGELFF. The CDR3 coding sequence is TGTGCCAGCAGTTATGGGTGGGGCAACACCGGGGAGCTGTTTTTT. V gene TRBV6-5 combines with J gene TRBJ2-2; perhaps TRBD1 as D (5 bases). V was clipped by 3 bases and J by 2 bases, with 10 bases between them. This CDR3 region has 15 residues. Germline V gene lookup returns CDR1 MNHEY and CDR2 SVGAGI.

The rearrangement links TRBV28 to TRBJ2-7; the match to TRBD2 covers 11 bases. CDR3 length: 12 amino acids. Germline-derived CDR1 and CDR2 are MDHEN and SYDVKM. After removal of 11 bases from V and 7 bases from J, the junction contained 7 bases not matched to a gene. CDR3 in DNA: TGTGCCTCTTGGCGACTAGCGGGGGAGCAGTACTTC. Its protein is CASWRLAGEQYF.